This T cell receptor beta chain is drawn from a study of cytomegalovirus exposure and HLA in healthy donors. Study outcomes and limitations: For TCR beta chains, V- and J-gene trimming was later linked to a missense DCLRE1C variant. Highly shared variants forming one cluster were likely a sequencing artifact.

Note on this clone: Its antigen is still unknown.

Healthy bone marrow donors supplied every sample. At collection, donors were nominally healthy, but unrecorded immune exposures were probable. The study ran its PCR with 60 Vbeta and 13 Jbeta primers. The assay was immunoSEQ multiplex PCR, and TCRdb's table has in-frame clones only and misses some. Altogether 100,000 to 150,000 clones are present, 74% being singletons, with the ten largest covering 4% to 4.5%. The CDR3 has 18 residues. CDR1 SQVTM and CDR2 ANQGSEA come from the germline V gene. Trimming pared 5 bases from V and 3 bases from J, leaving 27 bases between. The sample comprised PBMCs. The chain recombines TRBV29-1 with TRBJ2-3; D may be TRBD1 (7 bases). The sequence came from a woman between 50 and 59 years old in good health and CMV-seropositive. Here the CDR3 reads CSVRTGWRVPLVTDTQYF. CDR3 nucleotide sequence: TGCAGCGTTCGGACAGGCTGGAGGGTACCCCTTGTTACAGATACGCAGTATTTT.